This T cell receptor beta chain comes out of a study of T cell repertoires in cytomegalovirus infection. At the level of the study: Peptides in the study included HLA-C-restricted and HLA-B-restricted CMV epitopes.

To note about this clonotype: Antigen specificity is unknown.

Via MiXCR, TCRdb re-called the reads, giving one row per CDR3 protein. The sample yields roughly 500,000 distinct CDR3 sequences, 33% seen once. The source of this sequence is a human donor in good health (CMV status not recorded). Some clones in this sample may be carry-over from other donors' samples. The material was cultured PBMCs, obtained from culture after CMV antigen stimulation.

The CDR3 nucleotides are TGTGCCAGTAGTAGTGTAGGCGGGAGACCTAACGAGCAGTACTTC. Residues: CASSSVGGRPNEQYF. V is TRBV19 and J is TRBJ2-7, with 7 bases identical to TRBD2. The CDR3 spans 15 residues. Germline V gene lookup returns CDR1 LNHDA and CDR2 SQIVND (reference sequence). V lost 4 bases to trimming and J lost 5 bases; unmatched junction nucleotides: 11.